This TCR beta chain stems from a study of vaccination and CD4 T cells after COVID-19. Turning to the study itself: Timing of post-vaccine sample collection was a median 72 days after dose two, with a range of 14 to 241. The stimulus for the cells was overlapping spike peptides derived from SARS-CoV-2, HCoV-NL63, HCoV-OC43 and HCoV-229E.

An Oncomine TCR Beta short-read assay was used to sequence the DNA from cultured CD4+ T cells. TCRdb fed the PCR reads into MiXCR, producing one record per CDR3 protein. The data show around 15,000 distinct CDR3 sequences, less than 70% seen once. Details on this clonotype: Antigen: not known.

The CDR3 has 15 amino acids. V lost 2 bases, J lost 1 base, and 1 base stayed unmatched. As to treatment: approximately 9-day PBMC culture with coronavirus spike peptide pools or control peptides (ViraFEST assay). Sequences were derived from CD4+ T cells from blood, cultured in vitro, sampled before SARS-CoV-2 vaccination. The V call is TRBV12-3 or TRBV12-4, the J call TRBJ2-3, with 9 positions matching TRBD1. The TCR was taken from a human donor who had recovered from COVID-19. The CDR3 protein is CASSLWDRGTDTQYF. As DNA, the CDR3 is TGTGCCAGCAGTTTATGGGACAGGGGCACAGATACGCAGTATTTT.